The 13 T cell receptor beta chains in this list originate from one sample, sequenced in a study of CD8+ T cells in alopecia areata. RNA was isolated and reverse transcribed to cDNA, the sequencing template. Libraries were prepared by immunoSEQ multiplex PCR; TCRdb keeps only in-frame clonotypes and omits some of them. Sampling found more than 90,000 clones, none seen once. The sample comprised lesional skin. These TCRs come from a C3H/HeJ mouse with alopecia areata. The MHC haplotype of the strain is H2-k.

Details on this clone: Genes here carry mouse names. The read gets to within 4 residues of the CDR3 end, and the germline J gene fills in the rest. The rearrangement links TRBV13-3 to TRBJ2-1, with a weak D call TRBD1 (5 bases). The CDR3 length is 15 residues. The V and J ends lost 0 bases and 2 bases respectively, with 9 bases between them. CDR1 and CDR2 from the germline V gene are NNHDY and SYVADS. The CDR3: CASSDVGVYYAEQFF. Incomplete CDR3 DNA: TGTGCCAGCAGTGATGTAGGGGTCTACTATGCT.

Comment on this clone: Mouse germline and gene names are used. CDR3 residues: CASSIGSVSAETLYF. The CDR3 DNA, read in part, is TGTGCCAGCAGTATAGGGTCTGTGAGTGCAGAA. The chain uses TRBV19 and TRBJ2-3; no reliable D call. The read halts 4 residues ahead of the CDR3 end, with the missing end drawn from the germline J gene. CDR1 is FNHDT, CDR2 SITEND, per germline (reference sequence). V was shortened by 0 bases and J by 0 bases, with 8 bases between the two germline ends. This CDR3 contains 15 residues.

Of note for this clone: The genes and germline here are from mouse. The DNA ends 4 residues before the CDR3 does, and the rest of the CDR3 is filled in from the germline J gene. Other DNA variants within this sample encode the same CDR3. The chain recombines TRBV13-1 with TRBJ2-1, with D possibly TRBD2 on 6 matching bases. The germline V gene has CDR1 NSHNY and CDR2 SYGAGN. The CDR3 length is 15 residues. Trimming removed 1 base from V and 1 base from J, with 9 bases in between. CDR3 loop: CASSDRLGNYAEQFF. The covered CDR3 bases are TGTGCCAGCAGTGATCGGCTGGGGAACTATGCT.

By share, this clone ranks as large. Gene names and germline match the mouse. The CDR3 end is not reached by the read, which stops 4 residues before it; the germline J gene fills it in. This chain connects TRBV1 to TRBJ2-7, with 7 bases matching TRBD2. Germline V lookup: CDR1 NSQYPW, CDR2 LRSPGD (reference sequence). This CDR3 comprises 15 residues. Trimming removed 0 bases from V and 0 bases from J; junction bases left unmatched: 2. Partial CDR3 DNA: TGCACCTGCAGTGCAGATCGGGGGGGCTCCTAT. Encoded protein: CTCSADRGGSY. The whole CDR3 protein reads CTCSADRGGSYEQYF.

The table lists this clone with a few counts. Mouse germline and gene names are used. The observed sequence ends 4 residues before the CDR3 terminus, with the missing tail filled in from the germline J gene. V usage is TRBV1 and J usage is TRBJ2-5; 11 bases fit TRBD2. This CDR3 comprises 15 residues. Germline lookup yields CDR1 NSQYPW and CDR2 LRSPGD (reference sequence). CDR3 bases read: TGCACCTGCAGTGCAACTGGGGGGGCGCGAGAC. Translation gives CTCSATGGARD. The entire CDR3 protein reads CTCSATGGARDTQYF. The whole variable domain, filled in from reference TRBV1 and TRBJ2-5, reads VTLLEQNPRWRLVPRGQAVNLRCILKNSQYPWMSWYQQDLQKQLQWLFTLRSPGDKEVKSLPGADYLATRVTDTELRLQVANMSQGRTLYCTCSATGGARDTQYFGPGTRLLVL.

Note on this clone: Mouse gene names apply. The DNA ends 4 residues before the CDR3 does, and the rest of the CDR3 is filled in from the germline J gene. This chain connects TRBV29 to TRBJ1-4; TRBD1 aligns across 7 bases. J lost 4 bases, V lost 5 bases, and 4 bases had no gene match. Germline V gene lookup returns CDR1 MSHET and CDR2 SYDVDS. The CDR3 covers 14 residues. The CDR3 protein is CASSRQGGNERLFF. The DNA read from the CDR3 is TGTGCTAGCAGTCGACAGGGCGGCAACGAA.

Worth noting for this clone: Genes here carry mouse names. The missing CDR3 end, 4 residues past where the read stops, is filled in from the germline J gene. The chain employs TRBV1 and TRBJ2-1; 10 nucleotides align to TRBD2. V was pared by 8 bases and J by 3 bases, with 4 bases of the junction left unmatched. CDR3 length: 14 amino acids. Germline CDR1 is NSQYPW and CDR2 is LRSPGD (reference sequence). The CDR3 spells CTCADWGAYAEQFF. The CDR3 DNA, read in part, is TGCACCTGCGCCGACTGGGGGGCCTATGCT.

Relative to its sample, this clone is medium-sized (0.01 to 0.1%). Gene names are the mouse ones. Read sequence stops 4 residues before the CDR3 end, and the germline J gene provides the missing end. The chain is built from TRBV19 and TRBJ1-4; D uncertain. V was pared by 3 bases and J by 0 bases, with 3 bases between. The CDR3 is 13 residues long. Germline CDR1 reads FNHDT; CDR2 reads SITEND (reference sequence). CDR3 DNA (partial): TGTGCCAGCAGTACAATTTCCAACGAA. As protein: CASSTISNE. The CDR3 in its entirety is CASSTISNERLFF.

In its sample, this clone was seen a few times. The genes and germline here are from mouse. The missing CDR3 end, 4 residues past where the read stops, is filled in from the germline J gene. V usage is TRBV1 and J usage is TRBJ2-7, with 7 bases lining up with TRBD1. V shed 0 bases and J 0 bases; nucleotides not matched to a gene: 5. The germline CDR1 and CDR2 sequences are NSQYPW and LRSPGD (reference sequence). This CDR3 contains 16 residues. CDR3 region: CTCSADTQGHSYEQYF. The covered CDR3 bases are TGCACCTGCAGTGCAGATACACAGGGGCACTCCTAT.

This clone was counted only a few times. Gene names denote mouse genes. Read coverage stops 4 residues before the CDR3 terminus; the germline J gene supplies the remainder. The V gene is TRBV19, the J gene TRBJ2-7; 9 bases are a match to TRBD1. The germline CDR1 and CDR2 sequences are FNHDT and SITEND (reference sequence). This CDR3 region has 15 residues. CDR3 protein: CASSIDRTGEYEQYF. The covered CDR3 bases are TGTGCCAGCAGTATAGACAGGACAGGGGAATAT. Using reference TRBV19 and TRBJ2-7 for the parts outside the CDR3, the full variable domain is GGIITQTPKFLIGQEGQKLTLKCQQNFNHDTMYWYRQDSGKGLRLIYYSITENDLQKGDLSEGYDASREKKSSFSLTVTSAQKNEMAVFLCASSIDRTGEYEQYFGPGTRLTVL.

This clone has at least ten counts. Each gene name is a mouse one. The DNA ends 4 residues before the CDR3 does, and the rest of the CDR3 is filled in from the germline J gene. This chain joins TRBV1 and TRBJ2-7; a possible D gene is TRBD2 (6 bases). CDR3 length: 14 residues. Trimming removed 3 bases from V and 1 base from J, with 10 bases in between. Germline CDR1 and CDR2: NSQYPW and LRSPGD (reference sequence). CDR3 loop: CTCSAGWGSYEQYF. CDR3 bases read: TGCACCTGCAGTGCGGGATGGGGGTCCTAT.

Worth noting for this clone: The listed genes are named as in mouse. Coverage ceases 4 residues before the CDR3 finishes, and the germline J gene fills in the end. The identical CDR3 is also encoded by other nucleotide sequences in the sample. The chain couples TRBV1 to TRBJ2-3, with 8 bases matching TRBD1. Germline-derived CDR1 and CDR2 are NSQYPW and LRSPGD (reference sequence). V shed 3 bases and J 0 bases; nucleotides not matched to a gene: 5. The length of the CDR3 is 16 residues. CDR3 DNA, as far as it was read: TGCACCTGCAGTGCTCCCGGGACAGGCAGTGCAGAA. It yields the protein CTCSAPGTGSAE. The full CDR3 protein is CTCSAPGTGSAETLYF.

About this clone: Mouse names are used for the genes. The read finishes 4 residues shy of the CDR3 end, and the germline J gene is used to complete it. This chain uses TRBV13-1 with TRBJ2-1, with 10 nucleotides matching TRBD2. The CDR3 consists of 16 residues. The V and J ends lost 1 base and 5 bases, in that order; junction bases with no gene match: 6. The germline V gene encodes CDR1 NSHNY and CDR2 SYGAGN. The CDR3 sequence is CASSDTAGGAHAEQFF. The CDR3 bases that were read are TGTGCCAGCAGTGATACGGCTGGGGGGGCGCATGCT.